The clone carrying this TCR beta chain was recorded only once. Its antigen remains unidentified. TCRdb's copy holds only in-frame clones and misses some; the assay was immunoSEQ multiplex PCR. The data hold 25,000 to 30,000 clones, with almost 85% observed a single time. The data were taken from a study of OX40 agonist ivuxolimab in advanced cancers. The overall study: Partial responses were observed in three patients, of whom one had hepatocellular carcinoma and two had cutaneous melanoma. Study conclusions and caveats: On average, CD8+ T cells showed a greater number of expanded clones than CD4+. CD4+ and CD8+ T cells in blood underwent clonal expansion by week 6 at 0.1 to 3.0 mg/kg.

CDR1 is SGDLS, CDR2 YYNGEE, per germline. V lost 2 bases and J 0 bases, leaving 19 bases between the germline ends. The CDR3 is 18 residues long. The rearrangement joins TRBV9 to TRBJ2-3, with unresolved D. The source of this sequence is an adult with an advanced solid tumor such as melanoma, head and neck, liver or kidney cancer. Material: CD4+ or CD8+ T cells sorted from blood, obtained in a trial of the OX40 agonist ivuxolimab. CDR3 protein: CASSVNINYPSSTDTQYF. As DNA, the CDR3 is TGTGCCAGCAGCGTGAATATAAATTACCCCTCGAGCACAGATACGCAGTATTTT. The whole variable domain, remainder taken from reference TRBV9 and TRBJ2-3, is DSGVTQTPKHLITATGQRVTLRCSPRSGDLSVYWYQQSLDQGLQFLIQYYNGEERAKGNILERFSAQQFPDLHSELNLSSLELGDSALYFCASSVNINYPSSTDTQYFGPGTRLTVL.